This T cell receptor beta chain was identified during a study of shared clonotypes between healthy human individuals. Study findings and constraints: Rarefaction exposed incomplete sorted-subset sequencing despite large depth. Among donors, the sharing of clonotypes was expected to be influenced by sequencing depth.

Donors included only healthy HIV-negative adults lacking recent acute infections or vaccinations. TCRdb's copy holds only in-frame clones and misses some; the assay was immunoSEQ multiplex PCR. The sample lists some 2,100,000 clones; 90% to 96% were seen once. CDR3 length: 18 residues. Germline V gives CDR1 SGHDT, CDR2 YYEEEE. Trimming removed 4 bases from V and 3 bases from J; junction bases left unmatched: 18. Of note for this clone: The antigen is not known.

The chain has TRBV5-6 and TRBJ1-2, with 7 bases identical to TRBD1. The clonotype comes from a man between 18 and 29 years old in good health. What was sequenced was naive CD4+ T cells sorted from blood. Described subset: CD45RA+ positively selected. The CDR3 region has the DNA TGTGCCAGCAGCCGACAGGGAGGGGCTTTCGAGAGTGACTATGGCTACACCTTC. It encodes CASSRQGGAFESDYGYTF.